Each of the 7 T cell receptor beta chains below was sequenced from the same sample in a study of T cell repertoires in cytomegalovirus infection (dated by TCRdb to between 2018 and 2021). The treatment or condition tag for this specimen amounts to: in vitro stimulation with specific CMV peptide epitopes to enrich CMV-specific T cells. Their antigens are not known. The instrument was an Illumina HiSeq 1500. TCRdb's own reprocessing of the public reads used fastp at Q25 and MiXCR and kept productive beta chains. Every entry covers one CDR3 protein and lists the most common genes and DNA from its rows. This sample gives some 940,000 distinct CDR3 sequences in total; approximately 30% of them show up just once. The biggest ten clones account for around an eighth of the sample. This sample comprised cultured CD8+ T cells from PBMCs, obtained from culture after CMV antigen stimulation. These receptors originate from a human donor in good health (CMV status not recorded). Some clones in this sample may be carry-over from other donors' samples.

The chain employs TRBV18 and TRBJ2-1; 7 bases agree with TRBD1. Germline assignment: CDR1 KGHSH and CDR2 LQKENI. The CDR3 is made up of 14 amino acids. CDR3 loop: CAAAGDSTYNEQFF. CDR3 DNA: TGTGCAGCAGCCGGGGACAGTACCTACAATGAGCAGTTCTTC.

The table lists this clonotype with a few counts. The chain joins TRBV9 to TRBJ2-5; possibly TRBD2 for D (5 bases). Trimming took 0 bases from V and 0 from J, leaving 12 bases between them. CDR1 is SGDLS, CDR2 YYNGEE, per germline. This CDR3 contains 16 residues. CDR3 region: CASSVGSDGYQETQYF. DNA for the CDR3: TGTGCCAGCAGCGTAGGTAGCGACGGTTACCAAGAGACCCAGTACTTC.

This clonotype was observed a handful of times. J is TRBJ2-3 and V is TRBV5-4; 8 nucleotides match TRBD2. In germline, CDR1 is SGHNT, CDR2 YYREEE (reference sequence). CDR3 size: 15 residues. The V segment lost 2 bases and the J segment 6 bases; nucleotides outside the gene matches: 8. The CDR3 DNA sequence: TGTGCCAGCAGCTTTTTTAGCGGGGCCGGGGATACGCAGTATTTT. Translated, it gives CASSFFSGAGDTQYF.

The gene calls are TRBV15 and TRBJ1-5; a possible D gene is TRBD1 (5 bases). The germline CDR1 and CDR2 sequences are LNHNV and YYDKDF (reference sequence). The CDR3 contains 14 residues. With 1 base removed from V and 2 bases from J, the gap between germline ends came to 6 bases. The CDR3 reads CATSRAQGNQPQHF. In DNA, the CDR3 is TGTGCCACCAGCAGAGCACAGGGCAATCAGCCCCAGCATTTT.

This clonotype was observed a handful of times. The chain links TRBV27 to TRBJ2-1, with 8 bases matching TRBD2. Germline V gene data show CDR1 as MNHEY and CDR2 as SMNVEV (reference sequence). The CDR3 contains 16 residues. V dropped 6 bases and J dropped 4; count of bases not matched to a gene: 11. The CDR3 loop reads CASSLHRGGGYNEQFF. In nucleotides, the CDR3 is TGTGCCAGCAGCCTTCATCGGGGGGGGGGTTACAATGAGCAGTTCTTC.

This clonotype was found a few times. The genes are TRBV7-9 and TRBJ2-5; D tentatively reads TRBD1 or TRBD2 (5 bases each). Looked up from germline, CDR1 is SEHNR and CDR2 is FQNEAQ (reference sequence). The CDR3 runs to 15 residues. The germline V and J ends were trimmed by 5 bases and 2 bases, with 15 bases remaining between them. CDR3 DNA: TGTGCCAGCAGCCCCTGGGACCGTCCTCAAGAGACCCAGTACTTC. The encoded protein is CASSPWDRPQETQYF.

This sequence joins TRBV7-9 and TRBJ2-7; possibly TRBD1 for D (6 bases). Trimming shortened V by 7 bases and J by 4 bases, and 11 bases separated the two germline ends. Germline-derived CDR1 and CDR2 are SEHNR and FQNEAQ (reference sequence). The CDR3 consists of 12 residues. This chain's CDR3 is CASTGASYEQYF. CDR3 in DNA: TGTGCCAGCACAGGGGCCTCATACGAGCAGTACTTC.